The 23 T cell receptor beta chains below come from one sample, sequenced in a study of shared clonotypes between healthy human individuals. Naive CD8 cells lacked CD45RO and underwent positive selection for CCR7, leaving out terminally differentiated effector memory CD45RA+ cells. The repertoire was sequenced with immunoSEQ multiplex PCR; TCRdb's copy has only in-frame clones and lacks some. The table includes around 2.1 million clones, 85% to 95% detected once. Input material: naive CD8+ T cells from PBMCs. These receptors were taken from a man aged 18 to 35 in good health. Some clones in this sample may be carry-over from other donors' samples.

Concerning this clone itself: At one boundary the junction diverges from the germline segment, which might be a read error. V gene TRBV2 combines with J gene TRBJ2-7, with D hard to call. CDR3 length: 13 residues. CDR1 is SNHLY, CDR2 FYNNEI, per germline. The CDR3 reads CASNEQTSYEQYF. The CDR3 DNA reads as TGTGCCAGCAATGAACAGACTTCCTACGAGCAGTACTTC. The full variable domain, with the rest looked up from reference TRBV2 and TRBJ2-7, is EPEVTQTPSHQVTQMGQEVILRCVPISNHLYFYWYRQILGQKVEFLVSFYNNEISEKSEIFDDQFSVERPDGSNFTLKIRSTKLEDSAMYFCASNEQTSYEQYFGPGTRLTVT.

The chain employs TRBV28 and TRBJ2-3; 11 bases are a match to TRBD2. CDR1 and CDR2 from the germline V gene are MDHEN and SYDVKM. The CDR3 has 14 residues. Trimming cost V 6 bases and J 4 bases; bases outside gene matches: 3. CDR3 nucleotide sequence: TGTGCCAGCAGGCCACTAGCGGGAGCAGATACGCAGTATTTT. This sequence encodes CASRPLAGADTQYF.

V is TRBV19 and J is TRBJ2-1; a possible D gene is TRBD1 (6 bases). The V and J ends lost 2 bases and 8 bases respectively, with 10 bases between them. Germline values: CDR1 LNHDA, CDR2 SQIVND (reference sequence). The CDR3 is 13 residues long. CDR3 coding DNA: TGTGCCAGTAGTATAACAGGGTGGGATGAGCAGTTCTTC. It is translated as CASSITGWDEQFF.

This clone was observed a few times. V usage is TRBV30 and J usage is TRBJ1-2, with 9 bases fitting TRBD1. Germline V gives CDR1 GTSNPN, CDR2 SVGIG (reference sequence). The CDR3 loop spans 14 amino acids. The junction had 5 bases not matched to a gene; V was cut back by 4 bases and J by 2 bases. CDR3 residues: CAWTRTGVNYGYTF. The CDR3 region has the DNA TGTGCCTGGACCCGGACAGGGGTAAACTATGGCTACACCTTC.

The rearrangement joins TRBV6-4 to TRBJ2-3; 10 nucleotides match TRBD2. The CDR3 is 16 residues long. V shed 6 bases and J 3 bases; nucleotides not matched to a gene: 9. Per germline, CDR1 MRHNA and CDR2 SNTAGT. CDR3 sequence: CASSFLPSGRTDTQYF. CDR3 coding DNA: TGTGCCAGCAGCTTCCTCCCTAGCGGGAGAACAGATACGCAGTATTTT.

This chain connects TRBV30 to TRBJ1-2, with D possibly TRBD1 on 5 matching bases. Germline V lookup: CDR1 GTSNPN, CDR2 SVGIG (reference sequence). Trimming removed 4 bases from V and 6 bases from J, with 24 bases in between. The CDR3 runs 16 residues. DNA of the CDR3: TGTGCCTGGACCTCACGAGGGACCCCGCCTTGGGATGGCTACACCTTC. Amino acid sequence: CAWTSRGTPPWDGYTF.

J is TRBJ1-3 and V is TRBV6-5, with 9 bases that match TRBD1. This CDR3 contains 14 residues. CDR1 and CDR2 from the germline V gene are MNHEY and SVGAGI. J gave up 8 bases and V 8 bases, and 10 bases lay outside the gene matches. CDR3 amino acids: CASSIQGAGDTIYF. CDR3 DNA: TGTGCCAGCTCGATACAGGGGGCGGGTGACACCATATATTTT.

This rearrangement joins TRBV5-4 to TRBJ2-2; D tentatively reads TRBD1 or TRBD2 (5 bases each). The CDR3 spans 16 residues. Trimming cost V 2 bases and J 4 bases, with 15 bases left between them. Germline V lookup: CDR1 SGHNT, CDR2 YYREEE (reference sequence). CDR3 residues: CASSFLGPRGTGELFF. In DNA, the CDR3 is TGTGCCAGCAGCTTCCTGGGACCTCGAGGCACCGGGGAGCTGTTTTTT.

The chain links TRBV18 to TRBJ2-7; weak D call: TRBD2 (6 bases). The CDR3 runs 15 residues. The V gene's germline CDR1 is KGHSH and CDR2 LQKENI. V gave up 3 bases and J gave up 0 bases, with 12 bases separating them. Here the CDR3 DNA reads TGTGCCAGCTCACCGGGGCGGGGCAGCTCCTACGAGCAGTACTTC. It codes for CASSPGRGSSYEQYF.

This chain uses TRBV29-1 with TRBJ2-7; D remains unclear. The CDR3 is made up of 12 amino acids. Germline V gene data show CDR1 as SQVTM and CDR2 as ANQGSEA. The V and J ends lost 1 base and 2 bases respectively, with 6 bases between them. CDR3 coding DNA: TGCAGCGTTGAAGGTAGTACCTACGAGCAGTACTTC. Translating it yields CSVEGSTYEQYF.

V usage is TRBV6-6 and J usage is TRBJ1-2; 9 bases line up with TRBD1. The V gene end was trimmed by 4 bases and the J gene end by 6 bases; junction bases not matched to a gene: 9. The CDR3 runs 15 residues. CDR1 and CDR2 (germline): MNHNY, SVGAGI (reference sequence). CDR3: CASSFGGDRENGYTF. The DNA of the CDR3 is TGTGCCAGCAGTTTCGGGGGGGACAGGGAGAATGGCTACACCTTC.

As concerns this clone: Other DNA sequences of this sample code for an identical CDR3. The genes are TRBV27 and TRBJ2-5, with 7 bases lining up with TRBD1. Germline CDR1 reads MNHEY; CDR2 reads SMNVEV (reference sequence). CDR3 length: 14 amino acids. V trimming: 7 bases; J trimming: 5 bases; junction bases outside the gene matches: 10. The CDR3 here is CASTRQGSGETQYF. Here the CDR3 DNA reads TGTGCCAGCACCCGACAGGGTTCCGGGGAGACCCAGTACTTC.

This clone has only one observation. V is TRBV27 and J is TRBJ1-2; D gene ambiguous. Trimming took off 5 bases at V and 6 bases at J, with 16 bases between the two ends. Germline CDR1 MNHEY, CDR2 SMNVEV (reference sequence). The length of the CDR3 is 14 residues. Written as DNA, the CDR3 is TGTGCCAGCAGTGACACGCCCCGAAACCATGGCTACACCTTC. It translates to CASSDTPRNHGYTF.

The table lists this clone with a count of one. V usage is TRBV7-9 and J usage is TRBJ2-1; TRBD2 matches 9 bases. Germline V gene data show CDR1 as SEHNR and CDR2 as FQNEAQ (reference sequence). The V segment lost 8 bases and the J segment 10 bases; nucleotides outside the gene matches: 9. The CDR3 sequence is 13 residues long. The CDR3 coding sequence is TGTGCCAGCGCCGATAGCGGGAGAGGGGAGCAGTTCTTC. Translated: CASADSGRGEQFF. Variable domain in full (rest from reference TRBV7-9 and TRBJ2-1): DTGVSQNPRHKITKRGQNVTFRCDPISEHNRLYWYRQTLGQGPEFLTYFQNEAQLEKSRLLSDRFSAERPKGSFSTLEIQRTEQGDSAMYLCASADSGRGEQFFGPGTRLTVL.

V is TRBV7-6 and J is TRBJ1-4; D remains unclear. V lost 5 bases to trimming and J lost 7 bases, with 17 bases between them. The CDR3 covers 15 residues. Per the germline V gene, CDR1 is SGHVS and CDR2 is FNYEAQ. The DNA for the CDR3 is TGTGCCAGCAGCCCCGGACGGACGGAATCTGAAAAACTGTTTTTT. Translated: CASSPGRTESEKLFF. The variable domain in full, with the rest retrieved from reference TRBV7-6 and TRBJ1-4, is GAGVSQSPRYKVTKRGQDVALRCDPISGHVSLYWYRQALGQGPEFLTYFNYEAQQDKSGLPNDRFSAERPEGSISTLTIQRTEQRDSAMYRCASSPGRTESEKLFFGSGTQLSVL.

This chain uses TRBV29-1 with TRBJ2-7; 8 nucleotides agree with TRBD2. Germline-derived CDR1 and CDR2 are SQVTM and ANQGSEA. This CDR3 has 13 residues. J was trimmed by 1 base and V by 3 bases; bases with no gene match: 2. The CDR3 spells CSVETSVSYEQYF. The CDR3 DNA reads TGCAGCGTTGAGACTAGCGTTTCCTACGAGCAGTACTTC.

V and J are TRBV27 and TRBJ2-7; D uncertain. V lost 6 bases and J lost 2, with 14 bases in between. The V gene's germline CDR1 is MNHEY and CDR2 SMNVEV (reference sequence). The CDR3 extends over 14 amino acids. CDR3 amino acids: CASSPGRLPYEQYF. DNA for the CDR3: TGTGCCAGCAGCCCCGGCCGCTTACCCTACGAGCAGTACTTC.

The chain recombines TRBV19 with TRBJ2-5; TRBD1 matches at 9 bases. V lost 6 bases and J lost 2; bases outside the gene matches: 13. This CDR3 region has 17 residues. Germline lookup yields CDR1 LNHDA and CDR2 SQIVND (reference sequence). CDR3: CASSRQGVLNTQETQYF. CDR3 bases: TGTGCCAGTAGCCGACAGGGGGTTTTAAATACACAAGAGACCCAGTACTTC.

The chain has TRBV7-6 and TRBJ2-1; D is perhaps TRBD1 (6 bases). Per germline, CDR1 SGHVS and CDR2 FNYEAQ. Trimming took off 1 base at V and 9 bases at J, with 10 bases between the two ends. The length of the CDR3 is 13 residues. The CDR3 protein is CASSLGTGFEQFF. The CDR3 bases are TGTGCCAGCAGCTTAGGAACAGGGTTTGAGCAGTTCTTC.

V gene TRBV5-4 combines with J gene TRBJ2-7, with D tentatively TRBD1 (6 bases). The CDR3 is 15 amino acids. The germline V gene has CDR1 SGHNT and CDR2 YYREEE (reference sequence). The ends were cut back, 0 bases at V and 3 bases at J, with 13 bases in the middle. For the CDR3, the DNA is TGTGCCAGCAGCTTGGATGAGGACAGATTCTACGAGCAGTACTTC. This codes for CASSLDEDRFYEQYF.

The chain employs TRBV30 and TRBJ2-1; D is uncertain. The germline V gene encodes CDR1 GTSNPN and CDR2 SVGIG (reference sequence). The germline V and J ends were trimmed by 2 bases and 4 bases, with 6 bases remaining between them. The CDR3 totals 12 residues. The CDR3 spells CAWSWSYNEQFF. In nucleotides, the CDR3 is TGTGCCTGGAGTTGGTCATACAATGAGCAGTTCTTC. The entire variable domain, with the rest obtained from reference TRBV30 and TRBJ2-1, is as follows: SQTIHQWPATLVQPVGSPLSLECTVEGTSNPNLYWYRQAAGRGLQLLFYSVGIGQISSEVPQNLSASRPQDRQFILSSKKLLLSDSGFYLCAWSWSYNEQFFGPGTRLTVL.

The chain joins TRBV29-1 to TRBJ2-2; possible D gene TRBD1, 6 bases. This CDR3 comprises 13 residues. CDR1 is SQVTM and CDR2 is ANQGSEA in the germline V gene. V gave up 6 bases and J gave up 6 bases, with 14 bases separating them. The CDR3 region has the DNA TGCAGCGTCCAGGGGACCGCGGCCGGGGAGCTGTTTTTT. It codes for CSVQGTAAGELFF.

V is TRBV9 and J is TRBJ2-7, with 9 bases fitting TRBD1. The CDR3 runs 15 residues. Losses at the gene ends were 4 bases for V and 5 bases for J; bases not matched to a gene: 10. The germline V gene has CDR1 SGDLS and CDR2 YYNGEE. CDR3 sequence reads: CASSREGTGRHEQYF. The CDR3 DNA reads TGTGCCAGCAGCCGAGAAGGGACAGGGCGGCACGAGCAGTACTTC.